These 27 T cell receptor beta chains originate from one sample sequenced in a study of PD-1 blockade in classical Hodgkin lymphoma. Only in-frame clones appear in the TCRdb table, and some are missing; sequencing was by immunoSEQ multiplex PCR. This sample has roughly 90,000 clones, with 80% to 90% found just once. Every patient was affected by relapse after autologous stem cell transplantation, while exposure to brentuximab vedotin was not uniform. Sequenced here: peripheral blood mononuclear cells (PBMCs), sampled before the second cycle of nivolumab. These receptors all come from a human donor with classical Hodgkin lymphoma.

V and J are TRBV27 and TRBJ2-7; D is unclear. The germline V gene has CDR1 MNHEY and CDR2 SMNVEV (reference sequence). The CDR3 totals 14 residues. V dropped 3 bases and J dropped 6 bases, with 15 bases sitting between them. DNA of the CDR3: TGTGCCAGCAGTTTCTGTCTGGGTACATGCGAGCAGTACTTC. It translates to CASSFCLGTCEQYF.

J is TRBJ2-3 and V is TRBV19, with 9 positions matching TRBD2. The CDR3 has 14 amino acids. Germline lookup yields CDR1 LNHDA and CDR2 SQIVND (reference sequence). The ends lost 10 bases at V and 7 bases at J; junction bases unmatched: 12. DNA for the CDR3: TGTGCCACTGCACAAGGTAGCGGGAGAAATACGCAGTATTTT. Residues: CATAQGSGRNTQYF.

The chain joins TRBV28 to TRBJ2-6; D is ambiguous. Trimming left V 3 bases short and J 2 bases short, with 8 bases between. The CDR3 is 15 amino acids. Germline V gives CDR1 MDHEN, CDR2 SYDVKM. The CDR3 DNA reads as TGTGCCAGCAGTTTTGCCAAGACTGGGGCCAACGTCCTGACTTTC. Its translation: CASSFAKTGANVLTF.

The V gene is TRBV6-1, the J gene TRBJ2-1, with 7 bases lining up with TRBD2. J gave up 7 bases and V 2 bases, and 11 bases lay outside the gene matches. Germline V CDR1 and CDR2: MNHNS, SASEGT. The CDR3 length is 16 residues. The CDR3 bases are TGTGCCAGCAGTGAATTTCGGCGGGAGAACCTGAATGAGCAGTTCTTC. Translation: CASSEFRRENLNEQFF.

In DNA, the CDR3 is TGTGCCAGCAGCAAGGGAACTAGCGGTAGCAATGAGCAGTTCTTC. Amino acids: CASSKGTSGSNEQFF. The genes are TRBV7-7 and TRBJ2-1; 8 bases fit TRBD2. V lost 5 bases, J lost 6 bases, and 9 bases stayed unmatched. Germline values: CDR1 SSHAT, CDR2 FNYEAQ (reference sequence). The CDR3 runs 15 residues. The full variable domain, rest sourced from reference TRBV7-7 and TRBJ2-1, is GAGVSQSPRYKVTKRGQDVTLRCDPISSHATLYWYQQALGQGPEFLTYFNYEAQPDKSGLPSDRFSAERPEGSISTLTIQRTEQRDSAMYRCASSKGTSGSNEQFFGPGTRLTVL.

V gene TRBV7-2 combines with J gene TRBJ1-1; weak D call: TRBD1 (5 bases). Germline CDR1 is SGHTA and CDR2 is FQGNSA. The V and J ends lost 3 bases and 4 bases respectively, with 15 bases between them. The CDR3 is 15 residues long. Here the CDR3 reads CASSLEGRGLTEAFF. DNA of the CDR3: TGTGCCAGCAGCTTGGAGGGGCGAGGGCTCACTGAAGCTTTCTTT.

This clone was counted only a few times. The rearrangement joins TRBV10-1 to TRBJ2-2; D unclear. The CDR3 runs to 15 residues. Germline CDR1 and CDR2: WNHNN and SYGVQD (reference sequence). Trimming took off 2 bases at V and 9 bases at J, with 16 bases between the two ends. CDR3 nucleotides: TGCGCCAGCAGTGAGGGGAAGGGCGGCTCGCGGGAGCTGTTTTTT. Its protein product is CASSEGKGGSRELFF.

This sequence joins TRBV6-5 and TRBJ2-7; D ambiguous. Germline V CDR1 and CDR2: MNHEY, SVGAGI. The CDR3 consists of 16 residues. The V end lost 0 bases, the J end lost 4 bases, and 16 bases lay between the germline ends. DNA of the CDR3: TGTGCCAGCAGTTACTCCCCCCATGGGTCGACATACGAGCAGTACTTC. This sequence encodes CASSYSPHGSTYEQYF.

This clone was picked up one time. The chain employs TRBV19 and TRBJ2-5; D not resolved. Germline V gives CDR1 LNHDA, CDR2 SQIVND (reference sequence). This CDR3 is built from 14 residues. Trimming pared 4 bases from V and 4 bases from J, leaving 13 bases between. CDR3 sequence: CASSKASRGETQYF. The CDR3 DNA reads as TGTGCCAGTAGTAAGGCTTCGCGAGGAGAGACCCAGTACTTC. The variable domain in full, completed from reference TRBV19 and TRBJ2-5, reads DGGITQSPKYLFRKEGQNVTLSCEQNLNHDAMYWYRQDPGQGLRLIYYSQIVNDFQKGDIAEGYSVSREKKESFPLTVTSAQKNPTAFYLCASSKASRGETQYFGPGTRLLVL.

The V gene is TRBV10-3, the J gene TRBJ2-2, with 10 bases lining up with TRBD2. There are 17 residues in the CDR3. Trimming took 8 bases from V and 3 from J; bases not matched to a gene: 12. Germline-derived CDR1 and CDR2 are ENHRY and SYGVKD. The CDR3 DNA reads as TGTGCCATCGCCCAGCGGGAGGGCCGGGGTCACACCGGGGAGCTGTTTTTT. Amino acids: CAIAQREGRGHTGELFF.

This clone was seen only a few times. The chain uses TRBV14 and TRBJ2-1, with 8 bases fitting TRBD1. The ends lost 0 bases at V and 4 bases at J; junction bases unmatched: 8. Germline lookup yields CDR1 SGHDN and CDR2 FVKESK. The CDR3 spans 17 residues. The CDR3 protein is CASSQDPRDRLYNEQFF. DNA for the CDR3: TGTGCCAGCAGCCAAGATCCCCGGGACAGGCTATACAATGAGCAGTTCTTC.

The rearrangement uses TRBV9 and TRBJ1-1; 8 nucleotides agree with TRBD1. The J segment lost 3 bases and the V segment lost 4 bases, leaving 8 bases of the junction unmatched. Germline CDR1 is SGDLS and CDR2 is YYNGEE. This CDR3 spans 15 amino acids. The chain's CDR3 is CASSYQGQADTEAFF. The CDR3 DNA sequence: TGTGCCAGCAGCTACCAGGGACAGGCAGACACTGAAGCTTTCTTT.

J is TRBJ2-1 and V is TRBV18, with D possibly being TRBD2 (5 bases). This CDR3 contains 14 residues. From germline, CDR1 is KGHSH and CDR2 LQKENI. V lost 3 bases to trimming and J lost 7 bases, with 13 bases between them. Written as DNA, the CDR3 is TGTGCCAGCTCACCGCTTCGAGGGCCGAATGAGCAGTTCTTC. Amino acid sequence: CASSPLRGPNEQFF.

In this sample, this clone turned up once. The CDR3 protein is CASSADSRVYEQYF. The CDR3 DNA reads TGTGCCAGCAGCGCCGACTCGCGGGTCTACGAGCAGTACTTC. The chain joins TRBV7-6 to TRBJ2-7; possible D gene TRBD2, 5 bases. The CDR3 spans 14 residues. Germline lookup yields CDR1 SGHVS and CDR2 FNYEAQ. The V gene lost 5 bases and the J gene lost 3 bases, with 14 bases spanning the gap.

The CDR3, as DNA: TGTGCCAGCTCCCTTCGGACTAGCGGGAGGCACAAAGAGACCCAGTACTTC. This encodes CASSLRTSGRHKETQYF. This chain uses TRBV18 with TRBJ2-5; 14 nucleotides line up with TRBD2. This CDR3 contains 17 residues. With 6 bases clipped from V and 3 bases from J, the junction kept 9 bases outside the gene matches. The germline V gene encodes CDR1 KGHSH and CDR2 LQKENI.

This chain uses TRBV10-3 with TRBJ1-5, with a weak D call TRBD1 (5 bases). The V end lost 4 bases, the J end lost 1 base, and 17 bases lay between the germline ends. The CDR3 is 17 amino acids. In germline, CDR1 is ENHRY, CDR2 SYGVKD. CDR3 sequence reads: CAISASSGGGSNQPQHF. Here the CDR3 DNA reads TGTGCCATCAGTGCATCGTCGGGTGGGGGGAGCAATCAGCCCCAGCATTTT.

J is TRBJ2-1 and V is TRBV7-2; 9 bases align to TRBD2. The V gene's germline CDR1 is SGHTA and CDR2 FQGNSA. The CDR3 is 16 residues long. Trimming cost V 3 bases and J 2 bases; bases outside gene matches: 5. DNA of the CDR3: TGTGCCAGCAGCTTGCAAAGCGGGAGGCCCTACAATGAGCAGTTCTTC. Amino acids: CASSLQSGRPYNEQFF.

The chain is built from TRBV13 and TRBJ2-3; a weak D match, TRBD2 (5 bases). The CDR3 totals 15 residues. The germline V gene encodes CDR1 PRHDT and CDR2 FYEKMQ (reference sequence). V shed 5 bases and J shed 6 bases, with 18 bases lying between them. The CDR3 region is CASSAQLVRWDTQYF. In nucleotides, the CDR3 is TGTGCCAGCAGCGCCCAACTAGTACGATGGGATACGCAGTATTTT.

This chain uses TRBV5-8 with TRBJ1-5; a weak D match, TRBD1 (6 bases). Trimming shortened V by 0 bases and J by 5 bases, and 12 bases separated the two germline ends. This CDR3 spans 15 amino acids. In germline, CDR1 is SGHTS, CDR2 YDEGEE. This CDR3 is CASSLDSGGYQPQHF. The CDR3 DNA sequence: TGTGCCAGCAGCTTGGATTCGGGGGGCTATCAGCCCCAGCATTTT. Full variable domain (missing parts from reference TRBV5-8 and TRBJ1-5): EAGVTQSPTHLIKTRGQQATLRCSPISGHTSVYWYQQALGLGLQFLLWYDEGEERNRGNFPPRFSGRQFPNYSSELNVNALELEDSALYLCASSLDSGGYQPQHFGDGTRLSIL.

This chain connects TRBV6-5 to TRBJ2-3; D is possibly TRBD2 (7 bases). This CDR3 contains 15 residues. Trimming shortened V by 4 bases and J by 6 bases, and 17 bases separated the two germline ends. From germline, CDR1 is MNHEY and CDR2 SVGAGI. Here the CDR3 reads CASSSQLGGLDTQYF. CDR3 nucleotides: TGTGCCAGCAGTTCCCAACTCGGGGGGCTGGATACGCAGTATTTT.

CDR3 region: CATSRWTSGANVLTF. The CDR3, as DNA: TGTGCCACCAGCAGATGGACCTCTGGGGCCAACGTCCTGACTTTC. The chain joins TRBV15 to TRBJ2-6; D is ambiguous. Between the trimmed V and J ends, which lost 2 bases and 0 bases, there was a span of 5 bases. CDR1 LNHNV and CDR2 YYDKDF come from the germline V gene (reference sequence). The CDR3 is made up of 15 amino acids. The entire variable domain, with the rest obtained from reference TRBV15 and TRBJ2-6, is as follows: DAMVIQNPRYQVTQFGKPVTLSCSQTLNHNVMYWYQQKSSQAPKLLFHYYDKDFNNEADTPDNFQSRRPNTSFCFLDIRSPGLGDTAMYLCATSRWTSGANVLTFGAGSRLTVL.

The chain has TRBV11-1 and TRBJ2-7, with 7 bases matching TRBD2. V gave up 5 bases and J gave up 3 bases; unmatched junction bases: 7. The CDR3 spans 14 residues. Germline lookup yields CDR1 SGHAT and CDR2 FQDESV (reference sequence). The CDR3 DNA follows: TGTGCCAGCAGCCGGGGTGCGGGAGTCTACGAGCAGTACTTC. Translating gives CASSRGAGVYEQYF.

The chain couples TRBV7-2 to TRBJ2-1, with 10 nucleotides matching TRBD2. With V trimmed by 4 bases and J by 8 bases, 11 bases remained unmatched. The CDR3 extends over 16 amino acids. CDR1 SGHTA and CDR2 FQGNSA come from the germline V gene. In DNA form, the CDR3 reads TGTGCCAGCAGCTCGCGACTAGCGGGTAGTGTCTATGAGCAGTTCTTC. Translated: CASSSRLAGSVYEQFF.

The rearrangement joins TRBV19 to TRBJ2-7; D is possibly TRBD1 (6 bases). V lost 1 base to trimming and J lost 4 bases, with 14 bases between them. Germline lookup yields CDR1 LNHDA and CDR2 SQIVND (reference sequence). This CDR3 has 15 residues. The DNA for the CDR3 is TGTGCCAGTAGTATAGGGGGGCAGGGCAGTTACGAGCAGTACTTC. Translation: CASSIGGQGSYEQYF.

This clone was seen repeatedly, ten times or more. The V call is TRBV19, the J call TRBJ1-5; D unclear. Germline V gene lookup returns CDR1 LNHDA and CDR2 SQIVND (reference sequence). V was cut by 8 bases and J by 0 bases, with 11 bases left in between. The CDR3 consists of 14 residues. Written as DNA, the CDR3 is TGTGCCAGTTGGACGGGTAATAGCAATCAGCCCCAGCATTTT. It encodes CASWTGNSNQPQHF.

This clone has just a few counts. This rearrangement joins TRBV4-3 to TRBJ2-1; no clear D gene. This CDR3 region has 14 residues. In germline, CDR1 is LGHNA, CDR2 YSLEER. With 1 base removed from V and 10 bases from J, the gap between germline ends came to 14 bases. The CDR3 nucleotides are TGCGCCAGCAGCCAAGGTTTAGCCCGAAACGAGCAGTTCTTC. Amino acids: CASSQGLARNEQFF.

This sequence joins TRBV5-1 and TRBJ1-2; no reliable D call. The CDR3 sequence is 15 residues long. The V and J ends lost 0 bases and 7 bases respectively, with 16 bases between them. The germline CDR1 and CDR2 sequences are SGHRS and YFSETQ. The CDR3 protein is CASSLDGPNMGGYTF. The CDR3 DNA reads TGCGCCAGCAGCTTGGATGGACCGAATATGGGTGGCTACACCTTC.